This T cell receptor (beta chain) came from a study of cytomegalovirus exposure and HLA in healthy donors. Vbeta (60) and Jbeta (13) primers were used in the PCR. Sequencing was performed with immunoSEQ multiplex PCR; in TCRdb, only in-frame clones are kept and a portion is missing. The sample has some 150,000 clones, roughly 74% seen once. This TCR came from a man aged 40-49 years in good health and CMV-seronegative. Sequenced: PBMCs.

CDR3 bases: TGTGCCAGCAGTTACTCGAGTGAGCAGTACTTC. It specifies CASSYSSEQYF. The chain combines TRBV6-5 with TRBJ2-7; D gene ambiguous. CDR1 MNHEY and CDR2 SVGAGI come from the germline V gene. V was trimmed by 0 bases and J by 7 bases, leaving 4 bases between them. CDR3 length equals 11 residues.